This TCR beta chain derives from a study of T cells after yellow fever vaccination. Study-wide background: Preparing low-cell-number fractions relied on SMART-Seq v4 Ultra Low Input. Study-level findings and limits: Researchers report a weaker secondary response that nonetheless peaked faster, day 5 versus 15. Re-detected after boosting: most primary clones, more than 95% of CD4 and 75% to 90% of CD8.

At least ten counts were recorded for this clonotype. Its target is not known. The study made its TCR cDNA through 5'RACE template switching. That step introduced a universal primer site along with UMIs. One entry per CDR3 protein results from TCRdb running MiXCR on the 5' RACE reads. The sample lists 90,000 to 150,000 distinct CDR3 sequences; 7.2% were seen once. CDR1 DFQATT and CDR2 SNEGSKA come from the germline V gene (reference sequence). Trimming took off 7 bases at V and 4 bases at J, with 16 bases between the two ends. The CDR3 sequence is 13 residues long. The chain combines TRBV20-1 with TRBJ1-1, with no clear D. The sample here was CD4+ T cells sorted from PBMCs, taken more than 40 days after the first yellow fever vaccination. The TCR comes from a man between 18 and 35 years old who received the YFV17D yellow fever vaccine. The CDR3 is CSVLLPAGTEAFF. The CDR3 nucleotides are TGCAGTGTCCTCTTACCTGCTGGCACTGAAGCTTTCTTT.